What follows is one TCR beta chain and its context. The method was immunoSEQ multiplex PCR; TCRdb's version includes in-frame clones alone and lacks a portion of them. The table lists hundreds of thousands of clones, 88% of them singletons. Treatment defined: 15 to 20 received Ad26.COV2.S at low or high dose, single or two shots; roughly five received placebo; per-sample allocation not given. Sampling happened 63 days after the first vaccine or placebo injection. This entry comes from a study of Ad26.COV2.S vaccination and SARS-CoV-2 variants. The V gene's germline CDR1 is SGHRS and CDR2 YFSETQ. J was trimmed by 2 bases and V by 0 bases; bases with no gene match: 4. This CDR3 has 15 residues.

The sample in question was peripheral blood, obtained in a trial of Ad26.COV2.S vaccine versus placebo. The rearrangement links TRBV5-1 to TRBJ1-2; 7 nucleotides match TRBD1. This clonotype originated in a person between 18 and 60 years old who received the Ad26.COV2.S COVID-19 vaccine or a placebo. The chain's CDR3 is CASSLVPGGNYGYTF. The CDR3 DNA reads as TGCGCCAGCAGCTTGGTACCAGGGGGAAACTATGGCTACACCTTC.